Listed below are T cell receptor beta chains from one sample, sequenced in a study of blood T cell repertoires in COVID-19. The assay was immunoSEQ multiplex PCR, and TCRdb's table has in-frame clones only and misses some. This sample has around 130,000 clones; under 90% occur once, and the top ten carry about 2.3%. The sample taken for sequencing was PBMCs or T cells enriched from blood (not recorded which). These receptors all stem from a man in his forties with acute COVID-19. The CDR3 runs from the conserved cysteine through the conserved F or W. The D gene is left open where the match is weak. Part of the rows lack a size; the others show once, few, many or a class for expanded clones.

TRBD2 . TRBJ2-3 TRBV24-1 CVVSGRDGTDTQYF TGTGTCGTTAGCGGGAGAGATGGCACAGATACGCAGTATTTT
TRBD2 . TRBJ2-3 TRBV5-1 CASGSGGSTDTQYF TGCGCCTCGGGCTCGGGGGGGAGCACAGATACGCAGTATTTT
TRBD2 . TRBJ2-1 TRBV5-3 CARSGGLAGYNEQFF TGTGCCAGAAGCGGGGGACTAGCGGGATACAATGAGCAGTTCTTC
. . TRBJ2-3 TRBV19 CASSIDHKNSGGTDTQYF TGTGCCAGTAGTATAGATCATAAGAATAGCGGAGGCACAGATACGCAGTATTTT
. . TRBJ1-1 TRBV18 CASSPRRLADTEAFF TGTGCCAGCTCTCCCCGGCGGCTGGCGGACACTGAAGCTTTCTTT
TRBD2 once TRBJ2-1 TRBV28 CASSLYSGSYNEQFF TGTGCCAGCAGTTTATATAGCGGGAGTTACAATGAGCAGTTCTTC
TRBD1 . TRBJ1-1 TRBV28 CASYTGATEAFF TGTGCCAGCTATACAGGGGCCACTGAAGCTTTCTTT
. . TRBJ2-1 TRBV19 CASSLQGREQFF TGTGCCAGTAGTTTACAGGGACGTGAGCAGTTCTTC
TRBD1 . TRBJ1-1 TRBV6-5 CASSSDRGRAFF TGTGCCAGCAGTTCGGACAGGGGGCGAGCTTTCTTT
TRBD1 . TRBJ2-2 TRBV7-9 CASSRDRGTGELFF TGTGCCAGCAGCAGGGACAGGGGAACCGGGGAGCTGTTTTTT
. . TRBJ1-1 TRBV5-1 CASSSDHGPGLGEAFF TGCGCCAGCAGCTCGGATCATGGTCCGGGGTTAGGGGAAGCTTTCTTT
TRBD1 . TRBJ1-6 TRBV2 CASNLNSDRARSPLHF TGTGCCAGCAATTTGAACTCGGACAGGGCTCGATCACCCCTCCACTTT
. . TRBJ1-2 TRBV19 CASSIHREAFYGYTF TGTGCCAGTAGCATTCACAGGGAAGCATTCTATGGCTACACCTTC
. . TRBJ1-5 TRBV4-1 CASSPGSGGNQPQHF TGCGCCAGCAGCCCTGGGTCAGGGGGCAATCAGCCCCAGCATTTT
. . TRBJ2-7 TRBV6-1 CASSEGQDPYEQYF TGTGCCAGCAGTGAAGGACAGGACCCCTACGAGCAGTACTTC
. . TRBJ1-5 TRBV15 CATSRGQRSTSDSNQPQHF TGTGCCACCAGCAGAGGTCAGAGATCGACAAGTGATAGCAATCAGCCCCAGCATTTT
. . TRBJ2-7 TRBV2 CASSPLYEQYF TGTGCCAGCAGTCCACTCTACGAGCAGTACTTC
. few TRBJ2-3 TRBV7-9 CASNSRGSGDTQYF TGTGCCAGCAACTCCAGGGGTTCGGGAGATACGCAGTATTTT
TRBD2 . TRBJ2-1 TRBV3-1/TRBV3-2 CASSQGRGLYNEQFF TGTGCCAGCAGCCAGGGGAGGGGCCTCTACAATGAGCAGTTCTTC
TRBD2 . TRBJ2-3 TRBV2 CASRPPGLASDTQYF TGTGCCAGCAGACCCCCGGGACTAGCGTCAGATACGCAGTATTTT
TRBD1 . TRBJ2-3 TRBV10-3 CAISEPLGQGASTDTQYF TGTGCCATCAGTGAGCCTTTGGGACAGGGGGCAAGCACAGATACGCAGTATTTT
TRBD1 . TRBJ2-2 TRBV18 CASSLWTGGNTGELFF TGTGCCAGCTCACTCTGGACAGGGGGCAACACCGGGGAGCTGTTTTTT
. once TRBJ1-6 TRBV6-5 CASSYSDTGKNSPLHF TGTGCCAGCAGTTACTCGGATACGGGGAAGAATTCACCCCTCCACTTT
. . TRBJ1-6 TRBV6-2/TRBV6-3 CASSYSMSLEQYNSPLHF TGTGCCAGCAGTTACTCGATGTCCCTTGAACAGTATAATTCACCCCTCCACTTT
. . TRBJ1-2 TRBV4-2 CASSQDLKGESRGYTF TGTGCCAGCAGCCAAGACCTCAAAGGAGAGAGTCGTGGCTACACCTTC
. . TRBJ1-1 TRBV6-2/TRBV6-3 CASSFDRYTEAFF TGTGCCAGCAGTTTCGACAGGTACACTGAAGCTTTCTTT
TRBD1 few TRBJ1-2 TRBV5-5 CASTSTGGADGYTF TGTGCCAGCACCTCAACAGGGGGCGCCGATGGCTACACCTTC
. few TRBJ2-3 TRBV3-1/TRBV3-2 CASSHPTEDTQYF TGTGCCAGCAGCCACCCTACCGAGGATACGCAGTATTTT
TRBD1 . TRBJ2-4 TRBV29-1 CSVDPGQQNIQYF TGCAGCGTGGATCCGGGACAGCAAAACATTCAGTACTTC
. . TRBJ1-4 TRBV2 CASSEFDRTTNEKLFF TGTGCCAGCAGTGAATTCGACAGGACAACTAATGAAAAACTGTTTTTT
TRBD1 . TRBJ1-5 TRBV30 CAWSVPEQGADQPQHF TGTGCCTGGAGTGTTCCGGAGCAGGGGGCCGATCAGCCCCAGCATTTT
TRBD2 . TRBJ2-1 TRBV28 CASSLPLAASYNEQFF TGTGCCAGCAGTTTACCCCTAGCGGCCTCCTACAATGAGCAGTTCTTC
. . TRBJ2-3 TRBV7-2 CASSFSSAGHTDTQYF TGTGCCAGCAGCTTTAGTTCGGCGGGTCACACAGATACGCAGTATTTT